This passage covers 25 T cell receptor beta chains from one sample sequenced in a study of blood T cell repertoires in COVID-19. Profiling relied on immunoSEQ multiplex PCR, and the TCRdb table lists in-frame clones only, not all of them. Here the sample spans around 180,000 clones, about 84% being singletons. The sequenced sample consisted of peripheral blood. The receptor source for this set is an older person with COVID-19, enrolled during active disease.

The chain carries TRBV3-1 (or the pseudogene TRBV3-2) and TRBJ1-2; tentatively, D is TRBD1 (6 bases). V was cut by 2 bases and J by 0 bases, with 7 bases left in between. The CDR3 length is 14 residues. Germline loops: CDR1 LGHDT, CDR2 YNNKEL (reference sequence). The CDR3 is CASSQPGANYGYTF. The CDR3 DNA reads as TGTGCCAGCAGCCAACCAGGGGCTAACTATGGCTACACCTTC.

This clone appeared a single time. The CDR3 DNA is TGTGCCAGCAGCTCGAGGGTCGAGGCAGATACGCAGTATTTT. As protein: CASSSRVEADTQYF. This chain connects TRBV9 to TRBJ2-3; possibly TRBD2 for D (5 bases). Trimming left V 4 bases short and J 4 bases short, with 13 bases between. This CDR3 has 14 residues. The germline CDR1 and CDR2 sequences are SGDLS and YYNGEE.

The DNA of the CDR3 is TGTGCCAGCAGTGGTAGGGACAGTAAAGAGACCCAGTACTTC. It encodes CASSGRDSKETQYF. The chain links TRBV2 to TRBJ2-5, with 7 bases fitting TRBD1. Germline V gene sequence: CDR1 SNHLY, CDR2 FYNNEI. The CDR3 runs to 14 residues. V lost 4 bases and J lost 3; bases outside the gene matches: 5.

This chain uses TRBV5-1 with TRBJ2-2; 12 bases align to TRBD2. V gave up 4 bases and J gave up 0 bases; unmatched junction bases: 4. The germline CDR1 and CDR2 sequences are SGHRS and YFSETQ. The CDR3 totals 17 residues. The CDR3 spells CASSGGLAGPNTGELFF. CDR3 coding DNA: TGCGCCAGCAGCGGCGGACTAGCGGGACCGAACACCGGGGAGCTGTTTTTT.

In nucleotides, the CDR3 is TGTGCCAGCCCGACAGTCCAAACAGAGCAGTACTTC. Protein: CASPTVQTEQYF. The rearrangement links TRBV21-1 to TRBJ2-7; the table assigns TRBD1, which was not confirmed against the DNA. TRBV21-1 is a pseudogene locus. CDR3 length equals 12 residues.

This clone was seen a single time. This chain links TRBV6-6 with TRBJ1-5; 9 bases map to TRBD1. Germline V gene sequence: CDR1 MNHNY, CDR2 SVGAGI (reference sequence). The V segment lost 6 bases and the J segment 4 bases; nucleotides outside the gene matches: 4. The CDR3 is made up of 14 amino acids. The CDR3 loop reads CASRLGTGNQPQHF. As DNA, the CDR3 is TGTGCCAGCAGGCTAGGGACAGGGAATCAGCCCCAGCATTTT.

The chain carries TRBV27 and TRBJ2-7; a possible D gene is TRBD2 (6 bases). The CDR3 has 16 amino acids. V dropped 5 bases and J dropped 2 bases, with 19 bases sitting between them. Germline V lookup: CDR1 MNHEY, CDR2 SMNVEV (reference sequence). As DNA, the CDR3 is TGTGCCAGCAGTCTCAGAGGGGACGGGGGTACCTACGAGCAGTACTTC. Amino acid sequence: CASSLRGDGGTYEQYF.

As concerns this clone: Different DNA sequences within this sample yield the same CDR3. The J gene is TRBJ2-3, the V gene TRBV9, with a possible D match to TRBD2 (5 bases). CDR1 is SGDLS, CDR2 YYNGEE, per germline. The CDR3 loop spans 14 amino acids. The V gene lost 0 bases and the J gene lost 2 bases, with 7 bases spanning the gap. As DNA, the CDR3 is TGTGCCAGCAGCGTAGTGGGAGCCACAGATACGCAGTATTTT. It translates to CASSVVGATDTQYF. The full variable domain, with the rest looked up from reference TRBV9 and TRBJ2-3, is DSGVTQTPKHLITATGQRVTLRCSPRSGDLSVYWYQQSLDQGLQFLIQYYNGEERAKGNILERFSAQQFPDLHSELNLSSLELGDSALYFCASSVVGATDTQYFGPGTRLTVL.

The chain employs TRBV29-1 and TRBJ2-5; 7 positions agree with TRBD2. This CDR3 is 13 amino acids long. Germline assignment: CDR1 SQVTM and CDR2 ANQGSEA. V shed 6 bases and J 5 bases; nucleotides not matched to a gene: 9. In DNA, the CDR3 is TGCAGCGTGCGGGAGCGAGTTCGGGAGACCCAGTACTTC. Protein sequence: CSVRERVRETQYF. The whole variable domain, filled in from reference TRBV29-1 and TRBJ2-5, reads SAVISQKPSRDICQRGTSLTIQCQVDSQVTMMFWYRQQPGQSLTLIATANQGSEATYESGFVIDKFPISRPNLTFSTLTVSNMSPEDSSIYLCSVRERVRETQYFGPGTRLLVL.

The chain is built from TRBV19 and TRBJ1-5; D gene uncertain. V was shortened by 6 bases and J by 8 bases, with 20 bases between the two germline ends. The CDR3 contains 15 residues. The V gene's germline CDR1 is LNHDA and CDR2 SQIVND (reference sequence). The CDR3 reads CASRTEGRGIEPQHF. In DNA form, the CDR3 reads TGTGCCAGTAGGACGGAGGGAAGAGGGATCGAGCCCCAGCATTTT.

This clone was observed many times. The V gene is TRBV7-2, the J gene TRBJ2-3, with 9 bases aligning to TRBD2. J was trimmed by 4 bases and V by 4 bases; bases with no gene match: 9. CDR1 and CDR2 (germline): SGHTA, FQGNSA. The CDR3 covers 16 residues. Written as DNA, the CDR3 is TGTGCCAGCAGCTCGCACTTAGCGGGAGTGGCAGATACGCAGTATTTT. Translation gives CASSSHLAGVADTQYF.

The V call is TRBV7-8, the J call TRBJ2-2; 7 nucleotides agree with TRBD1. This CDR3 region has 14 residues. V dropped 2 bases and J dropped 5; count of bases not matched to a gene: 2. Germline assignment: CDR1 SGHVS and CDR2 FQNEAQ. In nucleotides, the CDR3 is TGTGCCAGCAGCTTAACAGGGGTGACCGGGGAGCTGTTTTTT. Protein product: CASSLTGVTGELFF. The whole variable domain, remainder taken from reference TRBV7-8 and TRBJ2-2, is GAGVSQSPRYKVAKRGQDVALRCDPISGHVSLFWYQQALGQGPEFLTYFQNEAQLDKSGLPSDRFFAERPEGSVSTLKIQRTQQEDSAVYLCASSLTGVTGELFFGEGSRLTVL.

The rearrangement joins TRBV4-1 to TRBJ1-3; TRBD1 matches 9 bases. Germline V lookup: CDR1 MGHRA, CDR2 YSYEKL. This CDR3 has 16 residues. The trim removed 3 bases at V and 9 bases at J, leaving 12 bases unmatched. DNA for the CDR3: TGCGCCAGCAGCCACCCCCCCCGGGACAGGGCTGTCACCATATATTTT. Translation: CASSHPPRDRAVTIYF.

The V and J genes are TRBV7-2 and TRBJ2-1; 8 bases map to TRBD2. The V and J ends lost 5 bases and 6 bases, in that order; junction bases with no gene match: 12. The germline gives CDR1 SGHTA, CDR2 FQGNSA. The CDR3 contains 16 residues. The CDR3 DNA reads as TGTGCCAGCAGCGCAGGCCCGGGGGGGGCGCTCAATGAGCAGTTCTTC. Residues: CASSAGPGGALNEQFF.

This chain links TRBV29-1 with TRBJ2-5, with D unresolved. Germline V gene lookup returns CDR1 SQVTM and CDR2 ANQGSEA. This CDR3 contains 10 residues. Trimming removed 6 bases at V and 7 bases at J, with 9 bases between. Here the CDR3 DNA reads TGCAGCGTCGACACCGGGACCCAGTACTTC. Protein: CSVDTGTQYF. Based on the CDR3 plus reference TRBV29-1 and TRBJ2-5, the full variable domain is SAVISQKPSRDICQRGTSLTIQCQVDSQVTMMFWYRQQPGQSLTLIATANQGSEATYESGFVIDKFPISRPNLTFSTLTVSNMSPEDSSIYLCSVDTGTQYFGPGTRLLVL.

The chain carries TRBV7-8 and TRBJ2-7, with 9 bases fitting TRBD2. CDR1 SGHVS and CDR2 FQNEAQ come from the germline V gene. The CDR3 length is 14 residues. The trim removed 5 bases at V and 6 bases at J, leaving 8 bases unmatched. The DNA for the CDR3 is TGTGCCAGCAGCCCCCCGGGACTAGCTCGCGAGCAGTACTTC. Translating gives CASSPPGLAREQYF.

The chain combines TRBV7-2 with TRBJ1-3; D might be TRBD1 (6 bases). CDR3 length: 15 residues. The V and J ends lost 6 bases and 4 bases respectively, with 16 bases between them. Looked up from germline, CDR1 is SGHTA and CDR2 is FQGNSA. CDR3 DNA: TGTGCCAGCAGTGTAAAACAGGGAGTGGGAAACACCATATATTTT. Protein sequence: CASSVKQGVGNTIYF.

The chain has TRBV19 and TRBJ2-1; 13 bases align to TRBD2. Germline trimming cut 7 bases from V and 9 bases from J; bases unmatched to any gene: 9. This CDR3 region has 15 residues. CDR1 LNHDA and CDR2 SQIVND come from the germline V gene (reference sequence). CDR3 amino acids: CASTWGTSGTSEQFF. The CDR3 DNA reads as TGTGCCAGTACCTGGGGGACTAGCGGGACAAGTGAGCAGTTCTTC.

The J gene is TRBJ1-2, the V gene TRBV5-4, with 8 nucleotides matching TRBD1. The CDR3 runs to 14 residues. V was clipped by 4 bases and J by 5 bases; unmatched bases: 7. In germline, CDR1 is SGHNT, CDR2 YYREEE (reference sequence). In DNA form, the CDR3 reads TGTGCCAGCAGCCCTTCGGACAGGGAATATGGCTACACCTTC. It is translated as CASSPSDREYGYTF.

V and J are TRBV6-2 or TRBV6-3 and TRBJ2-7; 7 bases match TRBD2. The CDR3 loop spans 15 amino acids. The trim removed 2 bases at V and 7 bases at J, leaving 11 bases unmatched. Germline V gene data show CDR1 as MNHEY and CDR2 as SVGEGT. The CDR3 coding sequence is TGTGCCAGCAGTTACCCCCTCGGACTAGTTCCGGAGCAGTACTTC. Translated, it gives CASSYPLGLVPEQYF.

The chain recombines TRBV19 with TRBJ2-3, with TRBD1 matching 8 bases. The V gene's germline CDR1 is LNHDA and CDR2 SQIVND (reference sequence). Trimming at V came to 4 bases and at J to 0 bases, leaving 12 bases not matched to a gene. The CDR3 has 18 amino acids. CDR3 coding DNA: TGTGCCAGTAGTAGGCGGACAGGGTTCCTTATTAGCACAGATACGCAGTATTTT. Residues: CASSRRTGFLISTDTQYF.

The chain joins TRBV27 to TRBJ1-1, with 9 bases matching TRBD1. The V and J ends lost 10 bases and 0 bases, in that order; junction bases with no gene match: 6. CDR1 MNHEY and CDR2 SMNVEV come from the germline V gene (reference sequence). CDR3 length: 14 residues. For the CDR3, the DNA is TGTGCCACCCGGGACAGGGACATGAACACTGAAGCTTTCTTT. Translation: CATRDRDMNTEAFF.

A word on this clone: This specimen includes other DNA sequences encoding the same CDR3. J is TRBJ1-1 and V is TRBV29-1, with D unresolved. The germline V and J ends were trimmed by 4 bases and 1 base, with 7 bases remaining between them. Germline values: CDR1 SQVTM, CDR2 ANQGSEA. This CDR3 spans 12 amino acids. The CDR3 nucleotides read TGCAGCGTTGTCAGGCGGAACACTGAAGCTTTCTTT. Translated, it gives CSVVRRNTEAFF.

For the CDR3, the DNA is TGTGCCAGCATTCTACTAGATTACTACAATGAGCAGTTCTTC. This gives the protein CASILLDYYNEQFF. The gene calls are TRBV6-5 and TRBJ2-1, with D perhaps TRBD2 (5 bases). Germline V gives CDR1 MNHEY, CDR2 SVGAGI. The CDR3 is made up of 14 amino acids. Trimming took off 7 bases at V and 3 bases at J, with 13 bases between the two ends.

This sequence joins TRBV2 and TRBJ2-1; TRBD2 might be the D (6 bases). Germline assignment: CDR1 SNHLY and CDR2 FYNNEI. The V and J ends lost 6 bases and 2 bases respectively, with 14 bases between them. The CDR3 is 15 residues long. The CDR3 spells CASSSRRVAYNEQFF. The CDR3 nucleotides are TGTGCCAGCAGCTCCAGGAGGGTGGCCTACAATGAGCAGTTCTTC.